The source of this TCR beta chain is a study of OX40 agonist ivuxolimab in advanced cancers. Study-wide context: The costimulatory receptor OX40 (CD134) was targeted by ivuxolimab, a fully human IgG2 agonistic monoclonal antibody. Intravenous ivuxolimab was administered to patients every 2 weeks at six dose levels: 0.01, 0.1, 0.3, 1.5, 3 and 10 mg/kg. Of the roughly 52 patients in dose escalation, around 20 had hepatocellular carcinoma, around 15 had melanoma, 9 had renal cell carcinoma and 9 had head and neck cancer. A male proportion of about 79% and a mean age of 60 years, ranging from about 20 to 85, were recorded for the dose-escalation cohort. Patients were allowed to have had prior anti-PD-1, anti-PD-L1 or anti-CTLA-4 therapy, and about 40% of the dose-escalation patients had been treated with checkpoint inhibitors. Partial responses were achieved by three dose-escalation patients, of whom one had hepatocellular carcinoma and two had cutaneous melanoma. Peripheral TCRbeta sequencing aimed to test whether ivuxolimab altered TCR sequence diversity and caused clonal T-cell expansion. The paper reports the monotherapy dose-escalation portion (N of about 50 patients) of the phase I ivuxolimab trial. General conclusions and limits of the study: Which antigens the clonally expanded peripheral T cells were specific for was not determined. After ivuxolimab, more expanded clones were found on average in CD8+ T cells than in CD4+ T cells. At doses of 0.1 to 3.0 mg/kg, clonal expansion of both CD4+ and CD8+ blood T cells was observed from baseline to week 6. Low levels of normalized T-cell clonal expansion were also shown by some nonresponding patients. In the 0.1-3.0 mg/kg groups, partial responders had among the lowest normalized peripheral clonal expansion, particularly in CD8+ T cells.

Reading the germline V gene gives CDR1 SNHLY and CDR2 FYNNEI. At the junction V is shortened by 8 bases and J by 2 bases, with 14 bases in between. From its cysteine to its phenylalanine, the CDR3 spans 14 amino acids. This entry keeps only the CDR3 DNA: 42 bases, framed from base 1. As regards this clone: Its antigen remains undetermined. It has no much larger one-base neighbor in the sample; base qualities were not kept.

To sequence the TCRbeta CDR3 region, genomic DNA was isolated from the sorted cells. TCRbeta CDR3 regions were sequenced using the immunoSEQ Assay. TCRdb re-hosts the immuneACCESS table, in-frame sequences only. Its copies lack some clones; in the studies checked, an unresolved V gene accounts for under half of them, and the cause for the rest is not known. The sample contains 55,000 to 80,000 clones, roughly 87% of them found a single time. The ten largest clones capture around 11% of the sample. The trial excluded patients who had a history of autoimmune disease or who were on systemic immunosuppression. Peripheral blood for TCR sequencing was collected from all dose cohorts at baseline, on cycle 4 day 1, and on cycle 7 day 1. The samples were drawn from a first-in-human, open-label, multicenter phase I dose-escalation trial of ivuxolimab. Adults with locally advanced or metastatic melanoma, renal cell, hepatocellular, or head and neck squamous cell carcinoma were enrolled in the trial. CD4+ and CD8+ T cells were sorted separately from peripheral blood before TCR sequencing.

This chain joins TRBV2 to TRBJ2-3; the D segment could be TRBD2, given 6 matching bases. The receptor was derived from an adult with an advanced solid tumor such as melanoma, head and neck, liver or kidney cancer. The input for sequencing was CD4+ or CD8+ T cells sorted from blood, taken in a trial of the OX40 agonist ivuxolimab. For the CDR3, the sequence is CASLDGRNTDTQYF. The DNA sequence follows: TGTGCCAGCCTCGACGGGAGAAACACAGATACGCAGTATTTT.